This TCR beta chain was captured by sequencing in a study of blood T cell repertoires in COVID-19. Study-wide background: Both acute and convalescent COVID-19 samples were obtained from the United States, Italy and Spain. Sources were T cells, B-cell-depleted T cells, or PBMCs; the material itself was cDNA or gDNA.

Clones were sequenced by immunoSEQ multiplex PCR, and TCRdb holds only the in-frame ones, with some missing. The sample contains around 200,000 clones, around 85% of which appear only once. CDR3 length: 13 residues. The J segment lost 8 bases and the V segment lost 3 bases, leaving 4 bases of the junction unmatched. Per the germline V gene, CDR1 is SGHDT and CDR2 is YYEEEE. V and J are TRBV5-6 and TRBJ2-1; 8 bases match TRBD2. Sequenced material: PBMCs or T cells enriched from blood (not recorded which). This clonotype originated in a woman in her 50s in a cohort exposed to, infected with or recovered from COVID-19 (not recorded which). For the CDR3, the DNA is TGTGCCAGCAGCTGGAACGGGGGGGATGAGCAGTTCTTC. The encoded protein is CASSWNGGDEQFF.